Listed below are T cell receptor beta chains from one sample, sequenced in a study of persistence of HIV-infected CD4 T cells. Their recognized antigens are unknown. The repertoire was sequenced with immunoSEQ multiplex PCR; TCRdb's copy has only in-frame clones and lacks some. This table has about 13,000 clones, less than 75% appearing once. The starting material was CD4+ T cells sorted from PBMCs after roughly 18-hour stimulation, obtained from a patient who received antiretroviral therapy. Receptors were obtained from an adult man with HIV who was CMV-seropositive. Each CDR3 is given with its conserved first and last residue. The D gene is left open where the match is weak. Clone size is shown for a subset of rows, as once, few, many or a class of expanded clone.

j_gene | d_gene | abundance | v_gene | CDR3aa | CDR3nt
TRBJ2-7 | . | . | TRBV28 | CASSFPGVPYEQYF | TGTGCCAGCAGTTTTCCGGGGGTCCCCTACGAGCAGTACTTC
TRBJ2-2 | TRBD1 | few | TRBV28 | CASSLPDRAGIGELFF | TGTGCCAGCAGTCTACCGGACAGGGCAGGAATCGGGGAGCTGTTTTTT
TRBJ1-4 | TRBD1 | . | TRBV23-1 | CASILRDRERKEKLFF | TGCGCCAGCATTCTCCGGGACAGGGAAAGAAAGGAAAAACTGTTTTTT
TRBJ1-3 | . | . | TRBV21-1 | CASSKELMGLGNTIYF | TGTGCCAGCAGCAAAGAATTGATGGGATTGGGAAACACCATATATTTT
TRBJ1-2 | . | . | TRBV3-1/TRBV3-2 | CASSPRGVRYGYTF | TGTGCCAGCAGCCCTCGAGGCGTACGATATGGCTACACCTTC
TRBJ2-4 | TRBD1 | . | TRBV29-1 | CSVEEGGRGRNIQYF | TGCAGCGTTGAAGAGGGCGGCAGGGGGCGAAACATTCAGTACTTC
TRBJ1-6 | . | . | TRBV6-6 | CASSDRAVYNSPLHF | TGTGCCAGCAGTGATCGGGCCGTATATAATTCACCCCTCCACTTT
TRBJ2-1 | . | . | TRBV10-2 | CASRTNGQKSNEQFF | TGCGCCAGCAGGACGAATGGACAGAAAAGCAATGAGCAGTTCTTC
TRBJ1-2 | . | . | TRBV19 | CASSIDVFYGYTF | TGTGCCAGTAGTATAGACGTTTTCTATGGCTACACCTTC
TRBJ1-2 | . | once | TRBV28 | CASSFETHGYTF | TGTGCCAGCAGTTTTGAGACCCACGGCTACACCTTC
TRBJ1-6 | . | few | TRBV7-3 | CASSFQGWGSPLHF | TGTGCCAGCAGCTTTCAGGGGTGGGGATCACCCCTCCACTTT
TRBJ1-4 | . | . | TRBV2 | CASSELGEHEKLFF | TGTGCCAGCAGTGAATTGGGGGAGCATGAAAAACTGTTTTTT
TRBJ2-7 | . | few | TRBV2 | CASSGTGLGSYEQYF | TGTGCCAGCAGCGGAACAGGCTTGGGGTCCTACGAGCAGTACTTC
TRBJ1-6 | TRBD1 | . | TRBV6-6 | CASRHRGVNSPLHF | TGTGCCAGCAGACACAGGGGAGTTAATTCACCCCTCCACTTT
TRBJ2-1 | . | . | TRBV5-1 | CASSHGQNEQFF | TGCGCCAGCAGCCATGGACAGAATGAGCAGTTCTTC
TRBJ1-3 | . | . | TRBV19 | CASSPAPGNTIYF | TGTGCCAGTAGTCCTGCTCCGGGTAACACCATATATTTT
TRBJ1-5 | TRBD1 | few | TRBV19 | CASSRGTGNSNQPQHF | TGTGCCAGTAGTCGAGGGACAGGAAATAGCAATCAGCCCCAGCATTTT
TRBJ1-4 | . | once | TRBV7-9 | CASSPGRTTNEKLFF | TGTGCCAGCAGCCCGGGACGGACAACTAATGAAAAACTGTTTTTT
TRBJ1-5 | . | . | TRBV28 | CASSQGGTNQPQHF | TGTGCCAGCAGCCAAGGGGGGACCAATCAGCCCCAGCATTTT
TRBJ2-3 | TRBD2 | . | TRBV5-1 | CASSLSGGATDTQYF | TGCGCCAGCAGCTTGAGCGGGGGAGCCACAGATACGCAGTATTTT
TRBJ1-1 | . | . | TRBV2 | CASSDSRGGRAFF | TGTGCCAGCAGTGATTCCAGGGGAGGGAGGGCTTTCTTT
TRBJ2-2 | . | once | TRBV7-7 | CASSQTPGQNTGELFF | TGTGCCAGCAGCCAAACCCCCGGACAGAACACCGGGGAGCTGTTTTTT
TRBJ2-7 | . | . | TRBV7-7 | CASSQDAGFSYEQYF | TGTGCCAGCAGCCAAGATGCAGGGTTCTCCTACGAGCAGTACTTC
TRBJ2-3 | TRBD1 | . | TRBV14 | CASSGTGDTQYF | TGTGCCAGCAGCGGGACAGGGGATACGCAGTATTTT
TRBJ2-7 | TRBD2 | . | TRBV7-3 | CASSLGSGTSYEQYF | TGTGCCAGCAGCTTAGGGTCAGGGACTAGCTACGAGCAGTACTTC
TRBJ2-7 | . | . | TRBV6-4 | CASSVSGGRGEQYF | TGTGCCAGCAGTGTTAGCGGCGGCCGGGGCGAGCAGTACTTC
TRBJ1-6 | . | few | TRBV18 | CASSPRTPDSNSPLHF | TGTGCCAGCTCACCTCGAACGCCGGACAGCAATTCACCCCTCCACTTT
TRBJ1-1 | . | . | TRBV5-1 | CASSLGDFNTEAFF | TGCGCCAGCAGCTTGGGGGACTTTAACACTGAAGCTTTCTTT
TRBJ2-2 | TRBD2 | . | TRBV6-4 | CASSDSGGGGASPGELFF | TGTGCCAGCAGTGACTCCGGCGGCGGGGGGGCCTCTCCCGGGGAGCTGTTTTTT
TRBJ1-4 | . | . | TRBV5-1 | CASSLDSGVDEKLFF | TGCGCCAGCAGCTTGGACAGCGGAGTAGATGAAAAACTGTTTTTT
TRBJ2-2 | . | . | TRBV6-5 | CASSNRLDTGELFF | TGTGCCAGCAGTAATCGACTCGACACCGGGGAGCTGTTTTTT
TRBJ1-3 | TRBD1 | . | TRBV29-1 | CSAGQGSGNTIYF | TGCAGCGCCGGACAGGGTTCGGGAAACACCATATATTTT
TRBJ1-1 | . | . | TRBV7-7 | CASSVNRESTEAFF | TGTGCCAGCAGCGTAAACAGGGAGAGCACTGAAGCTTTCTTT
TRBJ2-7 | . | . | TRBV7-2 | CARGGGPLGYEQYF | TGTGCTAGGGGCGGGGGCCCGTTAGGATACGAGCAGTACTTC
TRBJ2-2 | . | . | TRBV7-3 | CASSPLWTGLNTGELFF | TGTGCCAGCAGCCCCCTCTGGACTGGGCTGAACACCGGGGAGCTGTTTTTT
TRBJ1-5 | TRBD1 | . | TRBV5-1 | CASSSQPQGGNQPQHF | TGCGCCAGCAGCAGCCAGCCCCAGGGGGGAAATCAGCCCCAGCATTTT
TRBJ2-2 | TRBD2 | few | TRBV6-6 | CASSPSGGIPDTGELFF | TGTGCCAGCAGTCCCAGCGGGGGGATCCCTGACACCGGGGAGCTGTTTTTT
TRBJ1-5 | . | few | TRBV18 | CASSGTVGPNQPQHF | TGTGCCAGCTCAGGTACAGTTGGGCCAAATCAGCCCCAGCATTTT
TRBJ1-1 | . | . | TRBV7-2 | CASSLYQGTEAFF | TGTGCCAGCAGCTTATACCAGGGGACTGAAGCTTTCTTT
TRBJ1-6 | . | . | TRBV19 | CASSIAAADNSPLHF | TGTGCCAGTAGTATCGCGGCAGCTGATAATTCACCCCTCCACTTT
TRBJ1-1 | TRBD1 | . | TRBV28 | CASSLRTGGNTEAFF | TGTGCCAGCAGTTTAAGGACAGGGGGCAACACTGAAGCTTTCTTT
TRBJ2-1 | . | . | TRBV20-1 | CSGDNYNEQFF | TGCAGTGGGGACAATTACAATGAGCAGTTCTTC
TRBJ1-2 | . | . | TRBV5-5 | CASSLVVRYGYTF | TGTGCCAGCAGCCTAGTCGTTCGCTATGGCTACACCTTC
TRBJ1-5 | . | few | TRBV7-8 | CASSLGSGFGQPQHF | TGTGCCAGCAGCTTAGGCTCAGGGTTCGGTCAGCCCCAGCATTTT
TRBJ2-3 | . | few | TRBV6-1 | CASSEVRSDTQYF | TGTGCCAGCAGTGAGGTACGTTCGGATACGCAGTATTTT
TRBJ1-5 | . | . | TRBV19 | CASSPGALGNQPQHF | TGTGCCAGTAGTCCGGGGGCGCTCGGTAATCAGCCCCAGCATTTT
TRBJ1-5 | . | few | TRBV18 | CASSPAGDKPQHF | TGTGCCAGCTCACCAGCAGGGGATAAGCCCCAGCATTTT
TRBJ2-2 | . | . | TRBV27 | CASSFRLDFGELFF | TGTGCCAGCAGTTTTCGGCTAGATTTCGGGGAGCTGTTTTTT